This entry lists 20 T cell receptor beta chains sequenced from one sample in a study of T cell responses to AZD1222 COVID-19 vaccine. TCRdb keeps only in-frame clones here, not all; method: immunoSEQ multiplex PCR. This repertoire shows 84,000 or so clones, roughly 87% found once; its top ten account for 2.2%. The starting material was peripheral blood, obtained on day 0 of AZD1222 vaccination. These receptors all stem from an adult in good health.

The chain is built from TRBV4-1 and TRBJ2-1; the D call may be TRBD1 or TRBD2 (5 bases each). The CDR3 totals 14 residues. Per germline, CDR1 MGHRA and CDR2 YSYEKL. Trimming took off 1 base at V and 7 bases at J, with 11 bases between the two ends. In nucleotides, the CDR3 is TGCGCCAGCAGCCAAGTGGGGGTGGGGAATGAGCAGTTCTTC. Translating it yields CASSQVGVGNEQFF.

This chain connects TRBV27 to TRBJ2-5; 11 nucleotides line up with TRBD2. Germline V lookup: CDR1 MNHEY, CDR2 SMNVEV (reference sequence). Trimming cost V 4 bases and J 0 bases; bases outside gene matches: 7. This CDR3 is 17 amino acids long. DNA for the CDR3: TGTGCCAGCAGTTCAATTCCGACTAGCGGGAACCAAGAGACCCAGTACTTC. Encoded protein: CASSSIPTSGNQETQYF.

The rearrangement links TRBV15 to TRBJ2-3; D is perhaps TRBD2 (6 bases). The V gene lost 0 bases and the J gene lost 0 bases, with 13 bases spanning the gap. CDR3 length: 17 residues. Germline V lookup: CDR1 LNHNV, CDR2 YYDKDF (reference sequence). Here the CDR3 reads CATSRDGSAGSTDTQYF. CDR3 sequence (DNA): TGTGCCACCAGCAGAGATGGGTCGGCGGGAAGCACAGATACGCAGTATTTT.

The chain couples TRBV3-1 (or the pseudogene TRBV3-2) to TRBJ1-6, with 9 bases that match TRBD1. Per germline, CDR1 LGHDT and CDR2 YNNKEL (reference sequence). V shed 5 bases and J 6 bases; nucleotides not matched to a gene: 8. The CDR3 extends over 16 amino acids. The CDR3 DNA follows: TGTGCCAGCAGCGATTCTGACAGGGGGACTAATTCACCCCTCCACTTT. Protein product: CASSDSDRGTNSPLHF.

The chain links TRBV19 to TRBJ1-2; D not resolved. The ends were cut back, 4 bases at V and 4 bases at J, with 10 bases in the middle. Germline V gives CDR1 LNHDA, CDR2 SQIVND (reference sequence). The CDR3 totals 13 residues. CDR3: CASSTSQFYGYTF. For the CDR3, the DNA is TGTGCCAGTAGTACGTCTCAGTTCTATGGCTACACCTTC.

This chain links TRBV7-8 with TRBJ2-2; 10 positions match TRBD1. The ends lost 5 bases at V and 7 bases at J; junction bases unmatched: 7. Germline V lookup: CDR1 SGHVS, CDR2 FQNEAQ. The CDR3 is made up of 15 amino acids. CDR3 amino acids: CASSLDRGRGGELFF. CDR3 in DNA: TGTGCCAGCAGCCTAGACAGGGGGCGAGGCGGGGAGCTGTTTTTT.

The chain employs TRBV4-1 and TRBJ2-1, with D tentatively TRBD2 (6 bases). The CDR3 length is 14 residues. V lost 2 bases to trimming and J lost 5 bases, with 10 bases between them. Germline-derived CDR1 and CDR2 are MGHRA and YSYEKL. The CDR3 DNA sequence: TGCGCCAGCAGCCAACCTGCGGGGAACAATGAGCAGTTCTTC. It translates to CASSQPAGNNEQFF.

CDR3 coding DNA: TGTGCCAGCAGACGCGATCCCGGACCGACGGAAGCTTTCTTT. Its protein product is CASRRDPGPTEAFF. V and J are TRBV6-5 and TRBJ1-1; D gene uncertain. V lost 6 bases and J 8 bases, leaving 19 bases between the germline ends. CDR1 and CDR2 (germline): MNHEY, SVGAGI. The CDR3 sequence is 14 residues long.

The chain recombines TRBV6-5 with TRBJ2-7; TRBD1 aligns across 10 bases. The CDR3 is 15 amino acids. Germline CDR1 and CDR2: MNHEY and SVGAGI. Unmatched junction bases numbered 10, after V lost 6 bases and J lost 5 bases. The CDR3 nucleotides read TGTGCCAGCAGCGGAGGGGGGACAGGGGATAACGAGCAGTACTTC. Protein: CASSGGGTGDNEQYF.

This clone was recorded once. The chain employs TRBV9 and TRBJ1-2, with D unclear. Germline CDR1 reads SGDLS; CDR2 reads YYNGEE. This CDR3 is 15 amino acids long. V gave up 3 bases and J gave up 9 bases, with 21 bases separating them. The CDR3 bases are TGTGCCAGCAGCGGTTTCGGAACAGTGGATTTTAGCTACACCTTC. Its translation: CASSGFGTVDFSYTF.

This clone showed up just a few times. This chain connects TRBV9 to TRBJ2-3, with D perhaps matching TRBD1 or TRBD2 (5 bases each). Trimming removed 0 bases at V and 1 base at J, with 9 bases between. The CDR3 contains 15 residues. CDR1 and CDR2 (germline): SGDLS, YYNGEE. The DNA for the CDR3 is TGTGCCAGCAGCGTAGATCCGGGGCGCACAGATACGCAGTATTTT. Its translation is CASSVDPGRTDTQYF.

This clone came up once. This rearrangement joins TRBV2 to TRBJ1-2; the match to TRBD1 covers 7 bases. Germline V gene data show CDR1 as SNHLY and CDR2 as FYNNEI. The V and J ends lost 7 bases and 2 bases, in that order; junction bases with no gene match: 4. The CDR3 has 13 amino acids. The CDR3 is CASTKGQNYGYTF. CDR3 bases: TGTGCCAGCACCAAGGGACAGAACTATGGCTACACCTTC.

CDR3: CASSLVGGGSGETQYF. In DNA form, the CDR3 reads TGCGCCAGCAGCTTGGTGGGGGGAGGCAGCGGAGAGACCCAGTACTTC. J is TRBJ2-5 and V is TRBV5-1; TRBD2 might be the D (6 bases). Germline V CDR1 and CDR2: SGHRS, YFSETQ. V was shortened by 0 bases and J by 4 bases, with 16 bases between the two germline ends. CDR3 length equals 16 residues.

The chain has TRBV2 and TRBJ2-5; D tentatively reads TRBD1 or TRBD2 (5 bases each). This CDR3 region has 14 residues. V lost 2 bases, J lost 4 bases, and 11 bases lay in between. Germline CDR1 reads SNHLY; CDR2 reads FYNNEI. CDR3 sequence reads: CASSEFSGRETQYF. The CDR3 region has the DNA TGTGCCAGCAGTGAATTTTCAGGGAGAGAGACCCAGTACTTC. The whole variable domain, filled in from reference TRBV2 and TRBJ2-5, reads EPEVTQTPSHQVTQMGQEVILRCVPISNHLYFYWYRQILGQKVEFLVSFYNNEISEKSEIFDDQFSVERPDGSNFTLKIRSTKLEDSAMYFCASSEFSGRETQYFGPGTRLLVL.

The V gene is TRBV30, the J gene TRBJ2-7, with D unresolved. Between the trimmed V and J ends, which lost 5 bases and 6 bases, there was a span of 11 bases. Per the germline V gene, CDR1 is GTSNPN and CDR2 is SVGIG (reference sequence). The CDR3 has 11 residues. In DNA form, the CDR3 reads TGTGCCTGGCTAAGACACTCCGAGCAGTACTTC. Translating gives CAWLRHSEQYF. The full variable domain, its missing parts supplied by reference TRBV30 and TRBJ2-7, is SQTIHQWPATLVQPVGSPLSLECTVEGTSNPNLYWYRQAAGRGLQLLFYSVGIGQISSEVPQNLSASRPQDRQFILSSKKLLLSDSGFYLCAWLRHSEQYFGPGTRLTVT.

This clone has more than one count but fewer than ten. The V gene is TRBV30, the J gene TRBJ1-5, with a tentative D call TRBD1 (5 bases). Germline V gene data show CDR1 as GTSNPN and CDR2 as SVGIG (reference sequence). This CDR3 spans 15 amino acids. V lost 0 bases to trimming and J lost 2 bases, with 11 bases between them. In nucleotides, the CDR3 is TGTGCCTGGAGTGTACGGGGCAGGGGCAATCAGCCCCAGCATTTT. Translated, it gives CAWSVRGRGNQPQHF.

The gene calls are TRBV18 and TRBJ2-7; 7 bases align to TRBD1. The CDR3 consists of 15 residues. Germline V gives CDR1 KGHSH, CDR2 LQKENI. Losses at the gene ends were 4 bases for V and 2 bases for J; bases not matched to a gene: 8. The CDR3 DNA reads TGTGCCAGCTCACAGAGACAGGGAGAACCCTACGAGCAGTACTTC. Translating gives CASSQRQGEPYEQYF.

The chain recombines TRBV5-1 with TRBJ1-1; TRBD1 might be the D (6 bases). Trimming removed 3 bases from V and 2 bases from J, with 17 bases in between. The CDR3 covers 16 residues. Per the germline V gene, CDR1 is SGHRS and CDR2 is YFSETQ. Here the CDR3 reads CASSSNPQGFNTEAFF. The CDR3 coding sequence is TGCGCCAGCAGCTCAAACCCCCAGGGGTTCAACACTGAAGCTTTCTTT.

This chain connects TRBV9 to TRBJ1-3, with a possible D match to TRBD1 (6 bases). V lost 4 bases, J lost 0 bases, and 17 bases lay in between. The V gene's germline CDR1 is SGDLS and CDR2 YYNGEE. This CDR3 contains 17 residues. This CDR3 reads CASSQTGGLLSGNTIYF. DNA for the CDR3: TGTGCCAGCAGCCAGACAGGAGGGCTTCTCTCTGGAAACACCATATATTTT.

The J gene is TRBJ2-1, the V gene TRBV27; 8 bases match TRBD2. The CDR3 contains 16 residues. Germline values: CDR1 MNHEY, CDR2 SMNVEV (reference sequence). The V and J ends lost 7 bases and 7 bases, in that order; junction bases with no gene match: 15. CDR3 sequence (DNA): TGTGCCAGCACAGTTTATAAGGCGGGAGGACCGAATGAGCAGTTCTTC. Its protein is CASTVYKAGGPNEQFF.